This T cell receptor beta chain was sequenced for a study of blood T cell repertoires in COVID-19. Study background: Both acute and convalescent COVID-19 samples were obtained from the United States, Italy and Spain. T cells, B-cell-depleted T cells, or PBMCs supplied cDNA or gDNA.

In the original workflow: Using reference gene primer amplification, nucleated cell counts were estimated. The protocol was immunoSEQ multiplex PCR, while the TCRdb copy is restricted to in-frame clones and leaves out a portion. Clone size and the V and J calls come from that table; the DNA yielded D and trimming. The table shows roughly 290,000 clones, with around four fifths occurring only once. Per the germline V gene, CDR1 is SNHLY and CDR2 is FYNNEI. J gave up 4 bases and V 6 bases, and 0 bases lay outside the gene matches. The CDR3 extends over 12 amino acids. As concerns this clone: Other DNA sequences in this sample translate to the same CDR3.

This sequence originates from a woman aged 50 to 65 with active or convalescent COVID-19. The chain employs TRBV2 and TRBJ1-3; 7 bases agree with TRBD1. Sequenced material: peripheral blood. In DNA, the CDR3 is TGTGCCAGCAGGGACAGGGGAAACACCATATATTTT. It is translated as CASRDRGNTIYF.